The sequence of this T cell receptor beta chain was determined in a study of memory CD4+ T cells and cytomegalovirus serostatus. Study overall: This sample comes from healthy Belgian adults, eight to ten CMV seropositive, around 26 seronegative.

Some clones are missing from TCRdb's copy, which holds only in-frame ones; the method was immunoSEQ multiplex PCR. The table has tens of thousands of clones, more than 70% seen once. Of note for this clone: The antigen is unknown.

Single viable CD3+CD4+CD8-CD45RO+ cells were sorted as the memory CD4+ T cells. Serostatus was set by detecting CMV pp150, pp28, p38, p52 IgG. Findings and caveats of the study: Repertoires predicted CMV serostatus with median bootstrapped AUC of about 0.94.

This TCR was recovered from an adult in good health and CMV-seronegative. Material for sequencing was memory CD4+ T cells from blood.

CDR3 sequence: CASSSKDYNEQFF. The DNA for the CDR3 is TGTGCCAGCTCATCGAAAGACTACAATGAGCAGTTCTTC. The V call is TRBV18, the J call TRBJ2-1; D is undetermined. V lost 5 bases and J 3 bases, leaving 8 bases between the germline ends. The CDR3 runs 13 residues. Germline CDR1 and CDR2: KGHSH and LQKENI.